These T cell receptor beta chains were read from a single sample in a study of T cells in Graves' hyperthyroidism and ophthalmopathy. TCRdb called the multiplex PCR reads again in MiXCR, with one record for every CDR3 protein. The sample contains over 300,000 distinct CDR3 sequences, more than 11% of which appear only once. Sequenced input: blood. These receptors were taken from an older woman with Graves' hyperthyroidism. The CDR3 runs from the conserved cysteine through the conserved F or W.

>TRBV20-1
CSARVSGGRANYGYTF
>TRBV4-1
CASSQGGASGSAKNIQYF
>TRBV12-3/TRBV12-4
CASALAGNTGELFF
>TRBV28
CASSFLGLTYNEQFF
>TRBV28
CASSLNRARTQYF
>TRBV25-1
CASSEFTFRGRETQYF
>TRBV29-1
CSAGDVERNTEAFF
>TRBV30
CAWSVAGETYEQYF
>TRBV2
CASGGDGYEQYF
>TRBV24-1
CATSDSDGRTADTQYF
>TRBV11-3
CASSLGGGLAVYNEQFF
>TRBV5-1
CASSFLSGTMSGNTIYF
>TRBV6-4
CASSYRQGSFSYEQYF
>TRBV19
CASSIVRRQANYGYTF
>TRBV7-9
CASSLVGVDIQYF